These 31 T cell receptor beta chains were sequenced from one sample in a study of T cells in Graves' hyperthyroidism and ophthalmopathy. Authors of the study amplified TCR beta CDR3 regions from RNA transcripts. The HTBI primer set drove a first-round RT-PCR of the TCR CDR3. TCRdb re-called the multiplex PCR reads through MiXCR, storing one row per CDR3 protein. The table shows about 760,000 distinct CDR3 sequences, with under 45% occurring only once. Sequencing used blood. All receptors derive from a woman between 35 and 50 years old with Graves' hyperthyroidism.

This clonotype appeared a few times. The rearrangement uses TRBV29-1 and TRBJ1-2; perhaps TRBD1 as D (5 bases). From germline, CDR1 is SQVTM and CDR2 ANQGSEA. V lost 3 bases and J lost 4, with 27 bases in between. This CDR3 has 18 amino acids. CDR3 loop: CSVEKPGGREGPFYGYTF. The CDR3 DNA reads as TGCAGCGTTGAGAAACCCGGCGGCAGGGAGGGGCCTTTCTATGGCTACACCTTC.

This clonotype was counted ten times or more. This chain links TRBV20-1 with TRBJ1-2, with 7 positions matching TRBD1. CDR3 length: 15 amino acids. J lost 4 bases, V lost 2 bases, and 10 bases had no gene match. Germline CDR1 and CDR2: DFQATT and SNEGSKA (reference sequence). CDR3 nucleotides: TGCAGTGCTAGAAAACAGGGGATATCGGGCTATGGCTACACCTTC. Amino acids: CSARKQGISGYGYTF.

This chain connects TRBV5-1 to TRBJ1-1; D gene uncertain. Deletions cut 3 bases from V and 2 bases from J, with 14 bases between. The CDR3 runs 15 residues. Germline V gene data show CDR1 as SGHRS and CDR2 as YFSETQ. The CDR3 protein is CASSWTPGTNTEAFF. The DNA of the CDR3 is TGCGCCAGCAGCTGGACCCCGGGAACCAACACTGAAGCTTTCTTT.

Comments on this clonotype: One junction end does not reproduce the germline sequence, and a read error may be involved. As DNA, the CDR3 is TGTGCCAGCAGTGAGAGTGGGGACGTGAGCAATGAGCAGTTCTTC. Encoded protein: CASSESGDVSNEQFF. This chain uses TRBV24-1 with TRBJ2-7; D may correspond to TRBD1 or TRBD2 (5 bases each). The last part of the DNA fits TRBJ2-1 better; the J call may be wrong. Germline V gives CDR1 KGHDR, CDR2 SFDVKD. This CDR3 has 15 amino acids.

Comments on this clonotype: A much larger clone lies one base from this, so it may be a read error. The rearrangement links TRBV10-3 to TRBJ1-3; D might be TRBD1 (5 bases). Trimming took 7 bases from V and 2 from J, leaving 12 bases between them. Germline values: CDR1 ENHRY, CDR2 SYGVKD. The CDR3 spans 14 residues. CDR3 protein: CAINGGGPGNTIYF. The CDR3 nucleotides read TGTGCCATCAATGGGGGAGGACCTGGAAACACCATATATTTT.

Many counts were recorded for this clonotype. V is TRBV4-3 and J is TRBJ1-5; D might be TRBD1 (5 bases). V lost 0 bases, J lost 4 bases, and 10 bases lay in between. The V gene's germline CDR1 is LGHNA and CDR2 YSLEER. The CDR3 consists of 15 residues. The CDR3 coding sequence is TGCGCCAGCAGCCAAGAAAATGGGGGTAATCAGCCCCAGCATTTT. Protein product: CASSQENGGNQPQHF.

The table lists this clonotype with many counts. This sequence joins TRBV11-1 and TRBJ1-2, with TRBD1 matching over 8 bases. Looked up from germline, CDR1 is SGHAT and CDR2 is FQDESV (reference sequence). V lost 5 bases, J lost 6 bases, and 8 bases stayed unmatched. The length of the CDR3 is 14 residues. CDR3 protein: CASSPIQGAHGYTF. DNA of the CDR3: TGTGCCAGCAGCCCAATCCAGGGGGCCCATGGCTACACCTTC.

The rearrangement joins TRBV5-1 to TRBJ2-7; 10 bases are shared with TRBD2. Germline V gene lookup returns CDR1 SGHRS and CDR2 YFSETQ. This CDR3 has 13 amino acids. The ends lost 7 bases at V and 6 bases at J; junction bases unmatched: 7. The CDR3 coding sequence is TGCGCCAGCCGAGCGGGAGGGCCTTCCGAGCAGTACTTC. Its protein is CASRAGGPSEQYF. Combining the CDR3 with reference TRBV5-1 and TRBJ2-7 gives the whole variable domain KAGVTQTPRYLIKTRGQQVTLSCSPISGHRSVSWYQQTPGQGLQFLFEYFSETQRNKGNFPGRFSGRQFSNSRSEMNVSTLELGDSALYLCASRAGGPSEQYFGPGTRLTVT.

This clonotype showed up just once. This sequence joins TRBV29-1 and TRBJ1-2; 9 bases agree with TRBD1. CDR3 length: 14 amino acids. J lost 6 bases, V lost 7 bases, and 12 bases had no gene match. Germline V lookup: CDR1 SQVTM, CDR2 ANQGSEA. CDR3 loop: CSAARPGQGDGYTF. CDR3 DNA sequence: TGCAGCGCTGCTCGTCCGGGACAGGGAGATGGCTACACCTTC. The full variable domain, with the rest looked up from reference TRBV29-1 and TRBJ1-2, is SAVISQKPSRDICQRGTSLTIQCQVDSQVTMMFWYRQQPGQSLTLIATANQGSEATYESGFVIDKFPISRPNLTFSTLTVSNMSPEDSSIYLCSAARPGQGDGYTFGSGTRLTVV.

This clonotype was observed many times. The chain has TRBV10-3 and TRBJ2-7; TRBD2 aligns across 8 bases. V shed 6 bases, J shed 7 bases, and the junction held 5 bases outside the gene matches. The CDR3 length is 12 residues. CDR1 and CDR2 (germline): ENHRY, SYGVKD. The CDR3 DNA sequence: TGTGCCATCAGGGCGGGAGGAGGTGAGCAGTACTTC. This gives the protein CAIRAGGGEQYF.

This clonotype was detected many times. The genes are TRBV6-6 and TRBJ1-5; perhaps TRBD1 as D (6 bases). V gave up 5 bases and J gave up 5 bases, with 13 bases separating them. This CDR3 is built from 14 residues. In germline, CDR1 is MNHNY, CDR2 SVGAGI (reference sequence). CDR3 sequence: CASSDASGDQPQHF. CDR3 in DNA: TGTGCCAGCAGTGATGCATCAGGGGATCAGCCCCAGCATTTT.

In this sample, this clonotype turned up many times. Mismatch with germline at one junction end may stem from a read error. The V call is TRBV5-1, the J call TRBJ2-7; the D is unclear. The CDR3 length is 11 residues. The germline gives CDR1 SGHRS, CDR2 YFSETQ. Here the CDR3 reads CASSNSYEQYF. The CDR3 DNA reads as TGTGCCAGCAGTAACTCCTACGAGCAGTACTTC.

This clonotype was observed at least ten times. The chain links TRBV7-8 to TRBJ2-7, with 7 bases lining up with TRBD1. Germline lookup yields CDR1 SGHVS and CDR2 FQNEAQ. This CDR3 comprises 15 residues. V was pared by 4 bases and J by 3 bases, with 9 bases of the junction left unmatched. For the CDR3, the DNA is TGTGCCAGCAGCTCGCCGGACAGGTACTACTACGAGCAGTACTTC. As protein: CASSSPDRYYYEQYF.

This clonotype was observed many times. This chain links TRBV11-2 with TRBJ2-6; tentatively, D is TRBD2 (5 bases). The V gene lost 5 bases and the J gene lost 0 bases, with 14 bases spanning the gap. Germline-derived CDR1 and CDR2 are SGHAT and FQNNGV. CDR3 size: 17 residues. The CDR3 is CASSPRTLSSGANVLTF. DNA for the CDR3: TGTGCCAGCAGCCCCCGGACTCTCAGCTCTGGGGCCAACGTCCTGACTTTC.

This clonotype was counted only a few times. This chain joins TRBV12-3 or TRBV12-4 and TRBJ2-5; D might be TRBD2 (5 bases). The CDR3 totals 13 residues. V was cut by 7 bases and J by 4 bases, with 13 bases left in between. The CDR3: CASTPGSGETQYF. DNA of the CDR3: TGTGCCAGCACCCCGGGGTCAGGAGAGACCCAGTACTTC.

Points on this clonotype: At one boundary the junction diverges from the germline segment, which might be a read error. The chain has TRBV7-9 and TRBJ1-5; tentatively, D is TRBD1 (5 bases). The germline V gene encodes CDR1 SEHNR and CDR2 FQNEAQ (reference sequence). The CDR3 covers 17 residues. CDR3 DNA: TGTGCCGGCAGCGGGGGACCAGGAATCGAGGGCAATCAGCCCCAGCATTTT. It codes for CAGSGGPGIEGNQPQHF.

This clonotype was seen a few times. Written as DNA, the CDR3 is TGCGCCAGCAGCCAAGAATGGGGTTTTTCGTGGTATGGCTACACCTTC. Translating gives CASSQEWGFSWYGYTF. The gene calls are TRBV4-3 and TRBJ1-2; no clear D. The CDR3 runs to 16 residues. V was pared by 0 bases and J by 5 bases, with 16 bases between. Germline V gene lookup returns CDR1 LGHNA and CDR2 YSLEER.

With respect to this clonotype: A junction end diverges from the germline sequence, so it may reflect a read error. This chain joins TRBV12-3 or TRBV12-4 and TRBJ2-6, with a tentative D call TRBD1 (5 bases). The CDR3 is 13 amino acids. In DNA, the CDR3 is TGTGCCAGCAGTTATTCTGGGGCCAGCGTCCTGACTTTC. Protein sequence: CASSYSGASVLTF.

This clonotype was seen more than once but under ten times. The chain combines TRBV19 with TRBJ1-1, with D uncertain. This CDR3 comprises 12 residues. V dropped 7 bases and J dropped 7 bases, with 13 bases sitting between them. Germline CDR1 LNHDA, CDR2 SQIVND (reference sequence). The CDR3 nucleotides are TGTGCCAGTAAACCTGGTCCCGGTGAAGCTTTCTTT. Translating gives CASKPGPGEAFF.

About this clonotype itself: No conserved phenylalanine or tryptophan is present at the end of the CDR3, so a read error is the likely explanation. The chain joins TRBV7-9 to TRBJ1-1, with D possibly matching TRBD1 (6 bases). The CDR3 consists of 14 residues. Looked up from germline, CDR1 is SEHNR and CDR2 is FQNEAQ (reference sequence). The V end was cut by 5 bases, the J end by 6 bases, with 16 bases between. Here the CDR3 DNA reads TGTGCCAGCAGCCCTGACAGGACCGCCGCTGAAGCTTTCCTT. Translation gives CASSPDRTAAEAFL.

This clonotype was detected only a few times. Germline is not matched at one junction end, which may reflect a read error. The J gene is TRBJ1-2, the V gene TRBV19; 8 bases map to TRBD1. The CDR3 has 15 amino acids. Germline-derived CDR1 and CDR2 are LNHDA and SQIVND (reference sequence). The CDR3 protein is CAGSLGQGANYGYTF. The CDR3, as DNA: TGTGCCGGTAGCCTAGGACAGGGCGCTAACTATGGCTACACCTTC.

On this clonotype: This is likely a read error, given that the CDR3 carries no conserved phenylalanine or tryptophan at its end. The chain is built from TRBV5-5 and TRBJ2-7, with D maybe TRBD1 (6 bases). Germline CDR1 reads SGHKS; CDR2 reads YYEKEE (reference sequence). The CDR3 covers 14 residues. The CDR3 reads CASSQEGERDEQYS. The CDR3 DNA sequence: TGCGCCAGCAGCCAAGAGGGGGAAAGGGACGAGCAGTACTCC.

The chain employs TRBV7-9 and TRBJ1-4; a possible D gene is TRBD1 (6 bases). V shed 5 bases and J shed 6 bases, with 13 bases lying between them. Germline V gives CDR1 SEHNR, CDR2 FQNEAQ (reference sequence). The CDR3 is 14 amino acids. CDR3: CASSHRDKYEKLFF. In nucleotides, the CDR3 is TGTGCCAGCAGCCACCGGGACAAGTATGAAAAACTGTTTTTT.

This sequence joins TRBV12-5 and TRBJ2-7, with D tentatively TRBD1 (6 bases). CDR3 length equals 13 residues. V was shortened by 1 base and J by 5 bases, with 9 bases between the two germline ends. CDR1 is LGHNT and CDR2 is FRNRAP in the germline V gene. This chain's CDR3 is CASGLADSNEQYF. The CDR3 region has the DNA TGTGCTAGTGGTTTGGCGGACAGTAACGAGCAGTACTTC.

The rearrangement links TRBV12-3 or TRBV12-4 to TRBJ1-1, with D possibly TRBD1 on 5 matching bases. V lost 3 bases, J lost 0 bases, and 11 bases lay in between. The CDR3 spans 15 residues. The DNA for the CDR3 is TGTGCCAGCAGTTTTGGCGGCAGGGTGAACACTGAAGCTTTCTTT. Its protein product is CASSFGGRVNTEAFF.

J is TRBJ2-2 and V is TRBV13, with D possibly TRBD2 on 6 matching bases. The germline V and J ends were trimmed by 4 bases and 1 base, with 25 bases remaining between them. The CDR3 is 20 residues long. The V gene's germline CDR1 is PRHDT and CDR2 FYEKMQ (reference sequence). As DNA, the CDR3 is TGTGCCAGCAGCTCCCTCATTCTGGAGGAGGGGAAAGAGAACACCGGGGAGCTGTTTTTT. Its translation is CASSSLILEEGKENTGELFF.

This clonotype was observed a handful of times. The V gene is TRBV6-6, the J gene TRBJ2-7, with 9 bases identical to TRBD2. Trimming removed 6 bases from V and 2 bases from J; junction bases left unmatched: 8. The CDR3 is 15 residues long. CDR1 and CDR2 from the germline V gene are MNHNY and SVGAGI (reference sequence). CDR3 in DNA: TGTGCCAGCAGCAAGGAGCGGGGGGAGACCTACGAGCAGTACTTC. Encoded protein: CASSKERGETYEQYF.

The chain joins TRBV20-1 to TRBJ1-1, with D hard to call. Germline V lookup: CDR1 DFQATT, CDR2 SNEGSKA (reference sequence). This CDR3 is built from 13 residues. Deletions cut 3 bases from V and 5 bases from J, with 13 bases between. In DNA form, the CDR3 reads TGCAGTGCTAGTCCCGCCCTTAGTACTGAAGCTTTCTTT. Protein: CSASPALSTEAFF.

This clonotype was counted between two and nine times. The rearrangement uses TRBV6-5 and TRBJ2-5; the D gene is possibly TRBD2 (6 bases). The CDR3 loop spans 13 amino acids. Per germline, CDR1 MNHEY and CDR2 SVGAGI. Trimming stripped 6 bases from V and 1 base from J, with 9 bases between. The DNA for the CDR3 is TGTGCCAGCAGACATAGCGGCCAAGAGACCCAGTACTTC. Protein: CASRHSGQETQYF.

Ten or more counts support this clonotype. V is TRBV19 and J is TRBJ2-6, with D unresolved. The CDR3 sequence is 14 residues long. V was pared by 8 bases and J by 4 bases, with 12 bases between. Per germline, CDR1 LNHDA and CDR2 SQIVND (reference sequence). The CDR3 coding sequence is TGTGCCAGTTCTGCTGGGGAAGGGGCCAACGTCCTGACTTTC. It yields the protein CASSAGEGANVLTF.

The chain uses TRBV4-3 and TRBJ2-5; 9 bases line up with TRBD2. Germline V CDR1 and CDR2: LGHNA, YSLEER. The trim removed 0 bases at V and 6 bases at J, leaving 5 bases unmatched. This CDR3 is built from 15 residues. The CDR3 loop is CASSQDNSGRKTQYF. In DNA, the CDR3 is TGCGCCAGCAGCCAAGATAATAGCGGGAGAAAGACCCAGTACTTC.